Below are 4 T cell receptor beta chains sequenced from a single sample in a study of CD8+ T cells in alopecia areata. Following extraction, RNA underwent reverse transcription to cDNA, which served as the sequencing template. TCRdb keeps only in-frame clones here, not all; method: immunoSEQ multiplex PCR. Here the sample spans approximately 200,000 clones, roughly three fifths being singletons. Documented treatment: oral pan-JAK inhibitor, 5-10 mg twice daily. Sequences were derived from CD4+ T cells sorted from blood, sampled at week 4, from a patient treated with tofacitinib. These receptor sequences come from a human donor with alopecia areata.

This clone occurred a few times. The chain has TRBV18 and TRBJ2-4; D call uncertain. CDR3 length: 18 residues. Trimming shortened V by 3 bases and J by 2 bases, and 20 bases separated the two germline ends. Germline V lookup: CDR1 KGHSH, CDR2 LQKENI. The CDR3 bases are TGTGCCAGCTCACCCCCCTCCGGCCCCACCCGACCCAAAAACATTCAGTACTTC. Amino acid sequence: CASSPPSGPTRPKNIQYF.

This chain joins TRBV19 and TRBJ2-7, with 9 bases identical to TRBD1. The CDR3 runs 18 residues. Trimming at V came to 3 bases and at J to 0 bases, leaving 12 bases not matched to a gene. In germline, CDR1 is LNHDA, CDR2 SQIVND (reference sequence). CDR3 region: CASSIEVTGTGSSYEQYF. The CDR3 coding sequence is TGTGCCAGTAGTATTGAGGTAACCGGGACAGGGAGCTCCTACGAGCAGTACTTC.

A few counts support this clone. The J gene is TRBJ1-2, the V gene TRBV13; 8 positions agree with TRBD1. The CDR3 is made up of 15 amino acids. The germline V gene encodes CDR1 PRHDT and CDR2 FYEKMQ (reference sequence). Trimming at V came to 3 bases and at J to 3 bases, leaving 6 bases not matched to a gene. The CDR3 spells CASSFNDRGYYGYTF. CDR3 DNA: TGTGCCAGCAGCTTTAATGACAGGGGCTACTATGGCTACACCTTC.

This clone has ten or more counts. The chain has TRBV9 and TRBJ1-2; no clear D. The CDR3 spans 12 residues. Germline assignment: CDR1 SGDLS and CDR2 YYNGEE. V lost 4 bases, J lost 7 bases, and 11 bases lay in between. CDR3 in DNA: TGTGCCAGCAGCCCGGGGTCGGGTGGCTACACCTTC. Its translation is CASSPGSGGYTF.